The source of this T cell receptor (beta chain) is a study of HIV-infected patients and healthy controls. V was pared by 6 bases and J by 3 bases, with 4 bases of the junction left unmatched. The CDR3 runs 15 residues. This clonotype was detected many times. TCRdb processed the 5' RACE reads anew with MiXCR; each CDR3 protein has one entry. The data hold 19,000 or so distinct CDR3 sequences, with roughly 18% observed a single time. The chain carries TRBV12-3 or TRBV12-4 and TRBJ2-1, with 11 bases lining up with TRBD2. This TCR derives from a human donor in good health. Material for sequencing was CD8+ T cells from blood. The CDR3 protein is CASRLGTSGYNEQFF. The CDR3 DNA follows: TGTGCCAGCAGACTCGGGACTAGCGGCTACAATGAGCAGTTCTTC.